This TCR beta chain was sequenced in a study of blood T cells in healthy people across ages. General study points: Percentage of naive T cells showed a strong correlation with TCR beta diversity. Higher diversity, along with more naive CD4+ cells, distinguished long-lived donors from aged donors.

The CDR3 length is 12 residues. The germline V gene encodes CDR1 DFQATT and CDR2 SNEGSKA (reference sequence). Concerning this clonotype: Its cognate antigen is unknown. At one boundary the junction diverges from the germline segment, which might be a read error.

Alongside a J-beta primer mix, a sample-barcoded 5' primer served in a second PCR lasting roughly 6 to 11 cycles. TCRdb independently ran MiXCR on the 5' RACE reads; one entry per CDR3 protein. The sample yields about 640,000 distinct CDR3 sequences, about 30% seen once. Sequenced sample: blood. V usage is TRBV20-1 and J usage is TRBJ2-5; D is perhaps TRBD2 (5 bases). The last part of the DNA fits TRBJ2-7 better; the J call may be wrong. The clonotype comes from an elderly woman in good health. This chain's CDR3 is CRARDLGSEQYF. The CDR3, as DNA: TGCAGGGCTAGAGATCTTGGGAGCGAGCAGTACTTC.